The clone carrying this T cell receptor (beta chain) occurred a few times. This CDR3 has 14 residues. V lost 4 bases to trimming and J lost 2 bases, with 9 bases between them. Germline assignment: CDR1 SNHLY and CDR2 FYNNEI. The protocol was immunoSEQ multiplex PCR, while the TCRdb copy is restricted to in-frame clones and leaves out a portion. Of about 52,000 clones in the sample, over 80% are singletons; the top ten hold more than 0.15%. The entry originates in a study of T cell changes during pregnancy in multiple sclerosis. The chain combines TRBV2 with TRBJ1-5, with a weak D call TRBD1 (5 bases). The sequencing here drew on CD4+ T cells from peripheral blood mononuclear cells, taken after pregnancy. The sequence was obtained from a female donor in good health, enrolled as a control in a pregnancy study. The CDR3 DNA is TGTGCCAGCAGTGGGGTAGGGGGCAATCAGCCCCAGCATTTT. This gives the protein CASSGVGGNQPQHF. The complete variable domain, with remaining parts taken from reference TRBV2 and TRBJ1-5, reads EPEVTQTPSHQVTQMGQEVILRCVPISNHLYFYWYRQILGQKVEFLVSFYNNEISEKSEIFDDQFSVERPDGSNFTLKIRSTKLEDSAMYFCASSGVGGNQPQHFGDGTRLSIL.